The clone carrying this TCR beta chain was counted only a few times. Its antigen is as yet unknown. These data originate in a study of early T cells in non-severe SARS-CoV-2 infection. This CDR3 has 17 amino acids. The trim removed 3 bases at V and 8 bases at J, leaving 9 bases unmatched. The germline V gene has CDR1 SGHNT and CDR2 YENEEA. Researchers attached unique molecular identifiers to individual cDNA molecules. TCRdb re-called the 5' RACE reads through MiXCR, storing one row per CDR3 protein. The table shows just under 85,000 distinct CDR3 sequences, with more than 9% occurring only once. Study-wide findings and caveats: The study's VDJdb matching favored anti-spike CD8 responses and missed private and CD4 specificities.

The sequencing used whole blood, collected at baseline. The chain is built from TRBV11-3 and TRBJ2-1; 14 bases map to TRBD2. The clonotype was recovered from an adult who was a healthcare worker with PCR-confirmed SARS-CoV-2 infection or an uninfected control (not recorded which). CDR3 DNA: TGTGCCAGCAGCTTGACTAGCGGGAGGGCCTCAACGGATGAGCAGTTCTTC. Translating it yields CASSLTSGRASTDEQFF.